The rows below give T cell receptor beta chains drawn from one sample of a study of OX40 agonist ivuxolimab in advanced cancers. The assay was immunoSEQ multiplex PCR, and TCRdb's table has in-frame clones only and misses some. The sample holds approximately 86,000 clones, about nine tenths seen once. The material was CD4+ or CD8+ T cells sorted from blood, obtained in a trial of the OX40 agonist ivuxolimab. These receptors were obtained from an adult with an advanced solid tumor such as melanoma, head and neck, liver or kidney cancer. The CDR3 runs from the conserved cysteine through the conserved F or W. Fields, in order: CDR3 length, V gene, CDR3 protein.

cdr3_length: 19; v_call: TRBV15; cdr3_aa: CATSRGSLLAGGSYNEQFF
cdr3_length: 15; v_call: TRBV4-1; cdr3_aa: CASSQAGTGPPEQYF
cdr3_length: 14; v_call: TRBV19; cdr3_aa: CASSPETSSNEQYF
cdr3_length: 18; v_call: TRBV4-3; cdr3_aa: CASSQDHFSGRAKNEQFF
cdr3_length: 14; v_call: TRBV7-9; cdr3_aa: CASSLGQGAYEQYF
cdr3_length: 14; v_call: TRBV7-2; cdr3_aa: CASSLGVTNYGYTF
cdr3_length: 15; v_call: TRBV29-1; cdr3_aa: CSVEVPNSGANVLTF
cdr3_length: 16; v_call: TRBV6-1; cdr3_aa: CASSEAQGGGGDTQYF
cdr3_length: 13; v_call: TRBV19; cdr3_aa: CASSLRANYGYTF
cdr3_length: 16; v_call: TRBV5-1; cdr3_aa: CASSWAGTSVSYEQFF
cdr3_length: 14; v_call: TRBV5-4; cdr3_aa: CALHRVPGANTQYF
cdr3_length: 16; v_call: TRBV7-9; cdr3_aa: CASRNSGTSGQETQYF
cdr3_length: 13; v_call: TRBV28; cdr3_aa: CASHGVGIYEQYF
cdr3_length: 13; v_call: TRBV5-8; cdr3_aa: CASSGLAYNEQFF
cdr3_length: 15; v_call: TRBV6-1; cdr3_aa: CAIREPHIAKNIQYF
cdr3_length: 14; v_call: TRBV7-6; cdr3_aa: CASSPWRAGETQYF
cdr3_length: 13; v_call: TRBV6-1; cdr3_aa: CASRDRSYNEQFF
cdr3_length: 14; v_call: TRBV30; cdr3_aa: CACKSGGRTDTQYF
cdr3_length: 19; v_call: TRBV5-8; cdr3_aa: CASSLSRGRGDSGANVLTF
cdr3_length: 16; v_call: TRBV7-3; cdr3_aa: CASSLGLAEGTDTQYF